Included here is one TCR beta chain sequence, with context. What it binds is unknown. The data stem from a study of shared clonotypes between healthy human individuals. Study details: Participating donors consisted of a couple of women and a few men aged 18 to 49.

Study results and limitations: The rarefaction results pointed to incomplete sorted-subset sequencing despite large depth.

Measured with immunoSEQ multiplex PCR; TCRdb has only the in-frame clones, and not every one. Of over a million clones listed, roughly 96% are singletons. CDR3 length equals 15 residues. The germline CDR1 and CDR2 sequences are LNHDA and SQIVND (reference sequence). V lost 6 bases to trimming and J lost 2 bases; unmatched junction nucleotides: 4. Sequenced material: naive CD4+ T cells sorted from blood. This sample's subset: CD45RA+ positively selected. The source of this sequence is a man younger than 45 in good health. This chain joins TRBV19 and TRBJ2-3; 11 nucleotides line up with TRBD2. The CDR3 coding sequence is TGTGCCAGTAGGCTGACTAGCGGGACCACAGATACGCAGTATTTT. Translated: CASRLTSGTTDTQYF.